The source of this T cell receptor (beta chain) is a study of blood T cell repertoires in COVID-19. About the study: Acute and convalescent COVID-19 specimens originated in the United States, Italy and Spain. T cells, B-cell-depleted T cells, or PBMCs provided the cDNA or gDNA that served as material.

Per the original methods: The authors estimated nucleated cell counts from reference gene primer amplification. Sequencing was performed with immunoSEQ multiplex PCR; in TCRdb, only in-frame clones are kept and a portion is missing. That table supplies the V and J calls and clone size; D and trimming were determined from the DNA. The table lists more than 7,500 clones, about 91% of them singletons. Germline CDR1 DFQATT, CDR2 SNEGSKA (reference sequence). The CDR3 is 13 residues long. J lost 7 bases, V lost 3 bases, and 7 bases had no gene match. This sequence originates from a woman between 50 and 59 years old with active COVID-19. The V and J genes are TRBV20-1 and TRBJ1-1, with TRBD1 matching over 8 bases. Sequenced: peripheral blood. For the CDR3, the DNA is TGCAGTGCTAGTTCCCAGGGGGCGCTTGAAGCTTTCTTT. It encodes CSASSQGALEAFF.